These 26 T cell receptor beta chains were sequenced from one sample in a study of monozygotic twins with inflammatory bowel disease. No DNA is given; TCRdb re-called the 5' RACE reads and lists each CDR3 protein once. The sample has fewer than 550,000 distinct CDR3 sequences. What was sequenced was blood. These TCRs come from a human donor with ulcerative colitis or Crohn's disease, or a healthy co-twin of an affected twin (not recorded which).

This chain uses TRBV7-2 with TRBJ2-3. The CDR3 is 14 residues long. Germline V lookup: CDR1 SGHTA, CDR2 FQGNSA. The CDR3 spells CASSLVTATDTQYF.

The V and J genes are TRBV4-1 and TRBJ2-1; the TCRdb call, TRBD2, lacks DNA for checking. The CDR3 extends over 18 amino acids. From germline, CDR1 is MGHRA and CDR2 YSYEKL. CDR3 sequence: CASSQGGGLAGVGNEQFF.

The chain combines TRBV11-2 with TRBJ2-1; the TCRdb call, TRBD2, lacks DNA for checking. This CDR3 is 18 amino acids long. Germline assignment: CDR1 SGHAT and CDR2 FQNNGV. CDR3 sequence reads: CASSLGVPLAGNYNEQFF.

The chain combines TRBV7-2 with TRBJ2-2. This CDR3 spans 15 amino acids. CDR1 SGHTA and CDR2 FQGNSA come from the germline V gene. The CDR3 here is CASSLTLVNTGELFF.

This chain links TRBV5-6 with TRBJ1-2; with no DNA, the TCRdb D assignment of TRBD1 cannot be verified. CDR1 and CDR2 from the germline V gene are SGHDT and YYEEEE. This CDR3 is built from 15 residues. The CDR3 loop is CASSPLGGQVNGYTF.

The V and J genes are TRBV18 and TRBJ1-1; TCRdb's D gene call, TRBD1, goes unchecked for lack of DNA. The CDR3 consists of 16 residues. Germline CDR1 is KGHSH and CDR2 is LQKENI. CDR3: CASSPRGQVGNTEAFF.

This chain connects TRBV18 to TRBJ2-5; TCRdb gives TRBD2 as the D gene, but with no DNA this cannot be confirmed. Germline CDR1 is KGHSH and CDR2 is LQKENI. This CDR3 is 15 amino acids long. The chain's CDR3 is CASHGLAADQETQYF. The whole variable domain, remainder taken from reference TRBV18 and TRBJ2-5, is NAGVMQNPRHLVRRRGQEARLRCSPMKGHSHVYWYRQLPEEGLKFMVYLQKENIIDESGMPKERFSAEFPKEGPSILRIQQVVRGDSAAYFCASHGLAADQETQYFGPGTRLLVL.

The V gene is TRBV30, the J gene TRBJ1-1. The CDR3 length is 12 residues. Germline lookup yields CDR1 GTSNPN and CDR2 SVGIG (reference sequence). The CDR3 sequence: CAWSHRPLGAFF.

The chain combines TRBV12-3 or TRBV12-4 with TRBJ2-3. This CDR3 spans 15 amino acids. The CDR3 here is CASSLGDVSTDTQYF.

The V and J genes are TRBV7-8 and TRBJ2-5; TCRdb's assignment of TRBD2 cannot be checked, as there is no DNA. There are 16 residues in the CDR3. Germline CDR1 reads SGHVS; CDR2 reads FQNEAQ. CDR3: CASSPLAGGGGETQYF.

The rearrangement uses TRBV9 and TRBJ2-1; the D call of TRBD2 rests on TCRdb alone, since no DNA is present to check it. Looked up from germline, CDR1 is SGDLS and CDR2 is YYNGEE. This CDR3 region has 18 residues. The CDR3 loop is CASSVSPGLAQGHNEQFF.

J is TRBJ1-1 and V is TRBV5-6. The V gene's germline CDR1 is SGHDT and CDR2 YYEEEE. The CDR3 has 13 residues. Here the CDR3 reads CASSLTFNTEAFF.

The chain has TRBV4-1 and TRBJ2-5. This CDR3 has 17 residues. Germline V CDR1 and CDR2: MGHRA, YSYEKL. The CDR3: CASSQDSGLETQKTQYF.

The V gene is TRBV10-1, the J gene TRBJ2-3; there is no DNA to check the TCRdb D call of TRBD2. CDR1 and CDR2 (germline): WNHNN, SYGVQD (reference sequence). This CDR3 comprises 14 residues. CDR3 sequence: CASSLGGVADTQYF.

The V and J genes are TRBV20-1 and TRBJ2-1; without DNA, the TCRdb call of TRBD2 cannot be checked. The CDR3 sequence is 12 residues long. CDR1 DFQATT and CDR2 SNEGSKA come from the germline V gene (reference sequence). This CDR3 reads CSAREGGLEQFF.

This chain links TRBV19 with TRBJ1-2; TCRdb names TRBD1, which stays unverified in the absence of DNA. In germline, CDR1 is LNHDA, CDR2 SQIVND (reference sequence). This CDR3 contains 13 residues. The CDR3 here is CASKAQGSYGYTF. The entire variable domain, with the rest obtained from reference TRBV19 and TRBJ1-2, is as follows: DGGITQSPKYLFRKEGQNVTLSCEQNLNHDAMYWYRQDPGQGLRLIYYSQIVNDFQKGDIAEGYSVSREKKESFPLTVTSAQKNPTAFYLCASKAQGSYGYTFGSGTRLTVV.

CDR3 amino acids: CSARDPVTYEQYF. This chain uses TRBV20-1 with TRBJ2-7. The CDR3 has 13 residues. Germline assignment: CDR1 DFQATT and CDR2 SNEGSKA (reference sequence).

The genes are TRBV30 and TRBJ1-2. Germline V gives CDR1 GTSNPN, CDR2 SVGIG (reference sequence). The CDR3 loop spans 12 amino acids. The chain's CDR3 is CAWSAAIQDYTF.

The chain has TRBV10-3 and TRBJ2-3. Germline assignment: CDR1 ENHRY and CDR2 SYGVKD. There are 13 residues in the CDR3. The CDR3 spells CAISESEIDTQYF.

The gene calls are TRBV20-1 and TRBJ1-4. CDR3 length: 13 amino acids. In germline, CDR1 is DFQATT, CDR2 SNEGSKA (reference sequence). CDR3 residues: CSANIQGGEKLFF.

This sequence joins TRBV28 and TRBJ2-2; the D gene TCRdb calls, TRBD2, cannot be checked with no DNA. Germline-derived CDR1 and CDR2 are MDHEN and SYDVKM. CDR3 length: 17 amino acids. CDR3 amino acids: CASSPGGLAGATGELFF. The full variable domain, completed using reference TRBV28 and TRBJ2-2, is DVKVTQSSRYLVKRTGEKVFLECVQDMDHENMFWYRQDPGLGLRLIYFSYDVKMKEKGDIPEGYSVSREKKERFSLILESASTNQTSMYLCASSPGGLAGATGELFFGEGSRLTVL.

The V and J genes are TRBV15 and TRBJ2-7; TCRdb reports TRBD1, a call that lacks DNA to check it against. This CDR3 has 14 amino acids. The germline gives CDR1 LNHNV, CDR2 YYDKDF (reference sequence). CDR3 sequence: CATSRDLGLYEQYF.

The V call is TRBV5-1, the J call TRBJ2-2; there is no DNA to check the TCRdb D call of TRBD1. From germline, CDR1 is SGHRS and CDR2 YFSETQ. This CDR3 region has 15 residues. The CDR3 protein is CASTRTGAGTGELFF.

This sequence joins TRBV12-3 or TRBV12-4 and TRBJ2-1; TCRdb's assignment of TRBD1 cannot be checked, as there is no DNA. The CDR3 is 18 amino acids. The CDR3 sequence is CASRPRDRGPSPYNEQFF.

The chain is built from TRBV5-1 and TRBJ1-3; there is no DNA to check the TCRdb D call of TRBD1. Germline CDR1 reads SGHRS; CDR2 reads YFSETQ. This CDR3 comprises 16 residues. CDR3 sequence: CASSLAQGTTGNTIYF.

The chain recombines TRBV29-1 with TRBJ2-7; TCRdb designates TRBD1, a call that cannot be tested without DNA. The germline V gene has CDR1 SQVTM and CDR2 ANQGSEA. The length of the CDR3 is 12 residues. The CDR3 region is CSVEAGGYEQYF.